The clone carrying this T cell receptor beta chain was detected ten times or more. Its antigen is not known. RNA transcripts gave rise to amplified TCR beta CDR3 regions. The study used the HTBI primer set for a first-round RT-PCR of the TCR CDR3. TCRdb passed the multiplex PCR reads through MiXCR, listing each CDR3 protein once. The sample has 500,000 to 550,000 distinct CDR3 sequences, just under 20% seen once. These data are taken from a study of T cells in Graves' hyperthyroidism and ophthalmopathy. V lost 1 base to trimming and J lost 0 bases; unmatched junction nucleotides: 3. The CDR3 sequence is 16 residues long. Study results and limitations: Also found in blood were most expanded thyroid clonotypes above 0.001.

Sequencing was carried out using blood. J is TRBJ2-7 and V is TRBV12-3 or TRBV12-4; 10 bases match TRBD2. This sequence was found in a man in his forties with Graves' ophthalmopathy. Written as DNA, the CDR3 is TGTGCCAGCAGTTTAGGGCTAGCGGGGGTCTCCTACGAGCAGTACTTC. Translated, it gives CASSLGLAGVSYEQYF.